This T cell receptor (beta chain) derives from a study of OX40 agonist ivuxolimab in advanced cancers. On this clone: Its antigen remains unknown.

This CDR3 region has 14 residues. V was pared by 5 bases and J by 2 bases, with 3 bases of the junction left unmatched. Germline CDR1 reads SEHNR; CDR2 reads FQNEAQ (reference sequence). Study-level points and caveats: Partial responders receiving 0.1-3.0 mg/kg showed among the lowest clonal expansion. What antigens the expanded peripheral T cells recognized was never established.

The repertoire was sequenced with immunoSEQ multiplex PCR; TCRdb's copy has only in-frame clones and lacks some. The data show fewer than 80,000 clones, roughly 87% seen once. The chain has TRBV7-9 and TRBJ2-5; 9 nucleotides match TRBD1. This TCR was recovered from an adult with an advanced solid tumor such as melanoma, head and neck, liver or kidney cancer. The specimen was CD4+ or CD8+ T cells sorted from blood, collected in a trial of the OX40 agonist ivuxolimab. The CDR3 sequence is CASSPGQGQETQYF. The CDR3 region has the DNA TGTGCCAGCAGCCCAGGACAGGGGCAAGAGACCCAGTACTTC.